The text below deals with one T cell receptor (beta chain). Germline V gene data show CDR1 as MRHNA and CDR2 as SNTAGT. The CDR3 is made up of 15 amino acids. The germline V and J ends were trimmed by 2 bases and 2 bases, with 13 bases remaining between them. The sample comes from a study of blood T cell repertoires in COVID-19. Looking at the study overall: Both acute and convalescent COVID-19 samples were obtained from the United States, Italy and Spain. Sample material is recorded as cDNA or gDNA derived from T cells, B-cell-depleted T cells, or PBMCs.

Original methodology: Estimation of nucleated cell counts relied on the amplification of reference gene primers. Method: immunoSEQ multiplex PCR; TCRdb's copy keeps in-frame clones and lacks some. The V and J calls and clone size are taken from that table; D and trimming were inferred from the DNA. The data show approximately 170,000 clones, 74% seen once. The sequenced sample consisted of peripheral blood. The sequence was collected from a woman at least 80 years old with acute or convalescent COVID-19. The genes are TRBV6-4 and TRBJ2-7; a weak D match, TRBD2 (6 bases). In DNA form, the CDR3 reads TGTGCCAGCAGTGACGTAGGGACTCAACCCTACGAGCAGTACTTC. Encoded protein: CASSDVGTQPYEQYF.